This T cell receptor (beta chain) is drawn from a study of OX40 agonist ivuxolimab in advanced cancers. Looking at the study overall: With ivuxolimab, an agonistic anti-OX40 (CD134) antibody, patients were treated. Patients achieving partial responses numbered three: one hepatocellular carcinoma case and two cutaneous melanoma cases.

This CDR3 has 16 residues. Germline V gene sequence: CDR1 MRHNA, CDR2 SNTAGT. With V trimmed by 2 bases and J by 14 bases, 14 bases remained unmatched. Repertoires were generated with immunoSEQ multiplex PCR, while TCRdb's copy carries only in-frame clones and drops some. The table has tens of thousands of clones, around four fifths seen once. This sample comprised CD4+ or CD8+ T cells sorted from blood, obtained in a trial of the OX40 agonist ivuxolimab. This TCR derives from an adult with an advanced solid tumor such as melanoma, head and neck, liver or kidney cancer. The J gene is TRBJ1-6, the V gene TRBV6-4; 8 positions match TRBD1. CDR3 coding DNA: TGTGCCAGCAGTGACCCTCCAGGGGGCCCCCAGGAGACCCTCCACTTT. It translates to CASSDPPGGPQETLHF.